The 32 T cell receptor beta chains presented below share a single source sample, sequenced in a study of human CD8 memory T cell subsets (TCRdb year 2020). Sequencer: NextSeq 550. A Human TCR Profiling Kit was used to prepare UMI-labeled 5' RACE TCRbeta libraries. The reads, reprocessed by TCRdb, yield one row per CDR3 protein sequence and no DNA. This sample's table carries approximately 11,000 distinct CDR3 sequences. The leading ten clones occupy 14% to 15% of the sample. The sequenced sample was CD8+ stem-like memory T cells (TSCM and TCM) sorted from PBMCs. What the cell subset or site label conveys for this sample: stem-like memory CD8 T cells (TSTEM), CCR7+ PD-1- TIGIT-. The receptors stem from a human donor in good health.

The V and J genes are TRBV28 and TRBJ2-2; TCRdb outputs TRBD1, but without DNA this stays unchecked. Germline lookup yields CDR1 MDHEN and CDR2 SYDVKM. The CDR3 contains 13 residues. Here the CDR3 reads CASSPDSTGELFF.

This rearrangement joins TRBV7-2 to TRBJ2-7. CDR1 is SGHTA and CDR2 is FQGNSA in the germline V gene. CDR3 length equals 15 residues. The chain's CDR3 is CASSSLSGSFYEQYF.

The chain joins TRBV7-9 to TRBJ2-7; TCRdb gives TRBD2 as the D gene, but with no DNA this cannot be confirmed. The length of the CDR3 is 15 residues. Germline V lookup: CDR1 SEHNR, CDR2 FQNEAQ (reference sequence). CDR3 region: CASSSGPSAGYEQYF.

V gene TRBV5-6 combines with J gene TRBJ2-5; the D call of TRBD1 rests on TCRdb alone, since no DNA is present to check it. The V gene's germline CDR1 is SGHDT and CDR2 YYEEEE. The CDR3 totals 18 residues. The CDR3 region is CASSLATGPLPRGETQYF.

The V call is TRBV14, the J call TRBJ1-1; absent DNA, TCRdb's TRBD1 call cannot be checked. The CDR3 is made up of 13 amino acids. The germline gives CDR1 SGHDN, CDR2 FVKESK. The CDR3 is CASSQTGTEKAFF.

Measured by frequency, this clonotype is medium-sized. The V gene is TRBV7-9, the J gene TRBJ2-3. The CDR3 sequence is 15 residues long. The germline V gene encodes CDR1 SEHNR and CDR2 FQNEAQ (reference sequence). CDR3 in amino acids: CASSLGGFSTDTQYF.

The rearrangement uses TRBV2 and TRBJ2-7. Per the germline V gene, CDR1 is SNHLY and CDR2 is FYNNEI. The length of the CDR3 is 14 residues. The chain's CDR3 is CASSEGAGTYEQYF.

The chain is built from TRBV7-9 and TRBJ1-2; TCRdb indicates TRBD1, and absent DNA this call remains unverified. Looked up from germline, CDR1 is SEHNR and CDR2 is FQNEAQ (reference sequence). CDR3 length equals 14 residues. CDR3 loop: CASSLAPGNYGYTF.

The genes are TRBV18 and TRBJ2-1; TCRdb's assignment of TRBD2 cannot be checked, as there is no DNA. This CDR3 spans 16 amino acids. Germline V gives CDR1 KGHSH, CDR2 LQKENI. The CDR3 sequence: CASSPGGTSLPAGQFF.

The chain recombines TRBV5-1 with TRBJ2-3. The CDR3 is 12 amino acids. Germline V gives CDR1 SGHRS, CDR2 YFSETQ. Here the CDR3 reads CASSLEGDTQYF.

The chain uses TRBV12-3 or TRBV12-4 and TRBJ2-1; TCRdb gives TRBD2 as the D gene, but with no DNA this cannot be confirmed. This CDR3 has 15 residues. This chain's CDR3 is CASRKRGGIGPEQFF.

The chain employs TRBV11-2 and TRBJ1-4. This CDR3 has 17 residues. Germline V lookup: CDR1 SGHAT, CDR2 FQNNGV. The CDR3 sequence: CASSLSPEYSTNEKLFF.

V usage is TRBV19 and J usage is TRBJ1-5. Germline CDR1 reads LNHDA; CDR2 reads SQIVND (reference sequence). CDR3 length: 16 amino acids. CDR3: CASSLDRTFGNQPQHF.

The CDR3 is CASSPRRGGTEAFF. The gene calls are TRBV4-1 and TRBJ1-1. This CDR3 contains 14 residues. The germline CDR1 and CDR2 sequences are MGHRA and YSYEKL.

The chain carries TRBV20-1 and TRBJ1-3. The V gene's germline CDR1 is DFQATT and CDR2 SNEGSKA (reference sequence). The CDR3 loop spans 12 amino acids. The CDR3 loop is CSASRSGNTIYF.

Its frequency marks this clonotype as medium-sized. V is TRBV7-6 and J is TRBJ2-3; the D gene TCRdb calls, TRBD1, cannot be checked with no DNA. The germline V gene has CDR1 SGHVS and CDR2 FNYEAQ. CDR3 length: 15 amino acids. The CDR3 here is CASSLAGQGSDTQYF.

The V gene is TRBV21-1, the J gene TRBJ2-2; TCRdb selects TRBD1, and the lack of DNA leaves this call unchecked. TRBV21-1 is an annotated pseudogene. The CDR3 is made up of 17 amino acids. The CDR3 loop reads CASSKRGAQKDTGELFF.

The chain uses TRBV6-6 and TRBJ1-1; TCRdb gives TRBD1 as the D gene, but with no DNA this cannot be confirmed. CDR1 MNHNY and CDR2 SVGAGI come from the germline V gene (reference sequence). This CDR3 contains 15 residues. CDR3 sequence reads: CASRDQGHRNTEAFF.

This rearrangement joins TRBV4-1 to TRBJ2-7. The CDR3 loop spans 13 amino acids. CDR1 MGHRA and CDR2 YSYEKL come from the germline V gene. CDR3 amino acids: CASSHGDGYEQYF.

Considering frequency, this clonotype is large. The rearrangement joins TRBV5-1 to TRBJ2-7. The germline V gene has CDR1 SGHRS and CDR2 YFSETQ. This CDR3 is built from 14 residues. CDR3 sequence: CASSLGPQNYEQYF.

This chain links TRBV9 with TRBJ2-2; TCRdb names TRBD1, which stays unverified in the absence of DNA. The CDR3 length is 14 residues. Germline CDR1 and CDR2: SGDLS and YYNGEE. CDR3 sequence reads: CASTPGQNTGELFF.

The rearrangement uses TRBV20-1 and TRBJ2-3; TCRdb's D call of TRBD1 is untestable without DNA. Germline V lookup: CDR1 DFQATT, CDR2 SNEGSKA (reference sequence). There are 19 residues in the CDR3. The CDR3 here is CSARPPQYNPGAGSDTQYF.

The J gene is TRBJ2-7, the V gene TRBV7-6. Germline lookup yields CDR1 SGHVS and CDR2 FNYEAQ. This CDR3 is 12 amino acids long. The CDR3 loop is CASSTGRSEQYF.

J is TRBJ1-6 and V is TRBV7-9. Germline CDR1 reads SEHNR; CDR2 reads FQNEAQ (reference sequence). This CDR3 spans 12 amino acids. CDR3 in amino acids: CASSQSNSPLHF.

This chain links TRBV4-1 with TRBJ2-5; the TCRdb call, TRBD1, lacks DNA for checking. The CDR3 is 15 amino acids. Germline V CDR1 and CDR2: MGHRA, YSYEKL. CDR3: CASSRWDRGQETQYF.

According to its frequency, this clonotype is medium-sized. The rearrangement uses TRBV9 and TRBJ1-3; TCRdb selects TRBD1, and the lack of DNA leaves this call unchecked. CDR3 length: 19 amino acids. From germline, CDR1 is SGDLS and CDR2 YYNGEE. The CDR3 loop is CASSMSPFHRGDSGNTIYF.

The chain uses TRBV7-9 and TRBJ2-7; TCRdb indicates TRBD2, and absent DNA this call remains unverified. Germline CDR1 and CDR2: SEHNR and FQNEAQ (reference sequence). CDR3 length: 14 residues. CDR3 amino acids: CASIGLAGRYEQYF.

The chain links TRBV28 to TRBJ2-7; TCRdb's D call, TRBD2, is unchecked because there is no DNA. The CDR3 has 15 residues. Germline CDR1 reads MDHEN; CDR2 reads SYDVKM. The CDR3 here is CASSLKPGRVYEQYF.

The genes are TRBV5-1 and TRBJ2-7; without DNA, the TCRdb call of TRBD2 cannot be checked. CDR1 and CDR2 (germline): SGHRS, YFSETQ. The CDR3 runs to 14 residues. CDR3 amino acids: CASSPPRSSYEQYF.

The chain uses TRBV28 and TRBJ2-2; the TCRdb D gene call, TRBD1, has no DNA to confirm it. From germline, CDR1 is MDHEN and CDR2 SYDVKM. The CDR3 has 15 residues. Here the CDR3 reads CASSKGGPPTGELFF. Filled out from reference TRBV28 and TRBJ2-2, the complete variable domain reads DVKVTQSSRYLVKRTGEKVFLECVQDMDHENMFWYRQDPGLGLRLIYFSYDVKMKEKGDIPEGYSVSREKKERFSLILESASTNQTSMYLCASSKGGPPTGELFFGEGSRLTVL.

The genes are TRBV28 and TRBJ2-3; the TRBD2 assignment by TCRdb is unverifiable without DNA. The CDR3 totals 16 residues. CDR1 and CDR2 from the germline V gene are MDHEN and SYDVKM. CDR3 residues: CASSSSFAGDTDTQYF.

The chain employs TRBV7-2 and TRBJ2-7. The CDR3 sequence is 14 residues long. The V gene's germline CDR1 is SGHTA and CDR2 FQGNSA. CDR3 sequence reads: CASSPTGTTYEQYF.